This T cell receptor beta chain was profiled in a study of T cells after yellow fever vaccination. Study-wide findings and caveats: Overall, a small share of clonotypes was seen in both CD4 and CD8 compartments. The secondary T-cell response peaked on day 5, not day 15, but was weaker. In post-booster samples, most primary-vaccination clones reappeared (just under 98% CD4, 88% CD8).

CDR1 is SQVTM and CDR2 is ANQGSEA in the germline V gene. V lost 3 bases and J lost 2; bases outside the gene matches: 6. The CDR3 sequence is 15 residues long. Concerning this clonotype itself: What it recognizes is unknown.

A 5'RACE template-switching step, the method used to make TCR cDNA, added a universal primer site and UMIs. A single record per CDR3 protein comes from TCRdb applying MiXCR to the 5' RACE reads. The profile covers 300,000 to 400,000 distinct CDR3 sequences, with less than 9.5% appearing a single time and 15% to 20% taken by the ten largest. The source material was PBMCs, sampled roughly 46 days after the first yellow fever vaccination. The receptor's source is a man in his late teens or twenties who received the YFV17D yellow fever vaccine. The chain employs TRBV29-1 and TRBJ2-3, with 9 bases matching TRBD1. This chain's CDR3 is CSVEWTGVNTDTQYF. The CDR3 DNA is TGCAGCGTTGAGTGGACAGGGGTCAACACAGATACGCAGTATTTT.